Below are 31 T cell receptor beta chains sequenced from a single sample in a study of T cell repertoires in cytomegalovirus infection. Their specific antigens are unknown. TCRdb called the reads again in MiXCR, with one record for every CDR3 protein. The sample records tens of thousands of distinct CDR3 sequences, 20% being singletons. Sequencing was performed on CD8+ T cells from cultured PBMCs, taken from culture after CMV antigen stimulation. These receptors were collected from a human donor in good health (CMV status not recorded). Some clones in this sample may be carry-over from other donors' samples.

The V gene is TRBV10-3, the J gene TRBJ1-1; tentatively, D is TRBD1 (5 bases). The CDR3 spans 14 residues. Germline V CDR1 and CDR2: ENHRY, SYGVKD. V lost 3 bases, J lost 2 bases, and 10 bases lay in between. The CDR3 DNA follows: TGTGCCATCAGTGACCTAGGGGTCAACACTGAAGCTTTCTTT. Translation gives CAISDLGVNTEAFF.

At least ten counts were recorded for this clonotype. The chain combines TRBV20-1 with TRBJ2-1; perhaps TRBD1 as D (6 bases). The CDR3 covers 16 residues. Per germline, CDR1 DFQATT and CDR2 SNEGSKA (reference sequence). V lost 0 bases and J lost 0, with 12 bases in between. This CDR3 is CSAREVGASSYNEQFF. The CDR3 coding sequence is TGCAGTGCTAGAGAGGTGGGGGCGAGCTCCTACAATGAGCAGTTCTTC.

This chain links TRBV7-3 with TRBJ2-1; the D gene could be TRBD1 or TRBD2 (5 bases each). Germline V gene lookup returns CDR1 SGHTA and CDR2 FQGTGA. The CDR3 has 15 residues. Between the trimmed V and J ends, which lost 1 base and 9 bases, there was a span of 16 bases. As DNA, the CDR3 is TGTGCCAGCAGCTTAATAGGGGCGGGTAGCCCTGAGCAGTTCTTC. This encodes CASSLIGAGSPEQFF.

This chain connects TRBV11-2 to TRBJ2-2, with no clear D. Trimming pared 5 bases from V and 1 base from J, leaving 8 bases between. The CDR3 has 14 residues. Germline assignment: CDR1 SGHAT and CDR2 FQNNGV. In DNA, the CDR3 is TGTGCCAGCAGCCTTTTTAAGAACACCGGGGAGCTGTTTTTT. This codes for CASSLFKNTGELFF. The whole variable domain, filled in from reference TRBV11-2 and TRBJ2-2, reads EAGVAQSPRYKIIEKRQSVAFWCNPISGHATLYWYQQILGQGPKLLIQFQNNGVVDDSQLPKDRFSAERLKGVDSTLKIQPAKLEDSAVYLCASSLFKNTGELFFGEGSRLTVL.

This clonotype has a handful of counts. The chain recombines TRBV12-3 or TRBV12-4 with TRBJ2-7; unclear D gene. The CDR3 extends over 17 amino acids. The ends were cut back, 1 base at V and 1 base at J, with 17 bases in the middle. The CDR3 nucleotides read TGTGCCAGCAGTTTAGGACCCAGTTGGGGTCGGTCCTACGAGCAGTACTTC. This sequence encodes CASSLGPSWGRSYEQYF.

The chain recombines TRBV7-2 with TRBJ2-7; 7 bases are shared with TRBD2. The germline V gene encodes CDR1 SGHTA and CDR2 FQGNSA. CDR3 size: 13 residues. Unmatched junction bases numbered 7, after V lost 8 bases and J lost 3 bases. The CDR3 coding sequence is TGTGCCAGCGAAGCGGGATCTCACTACGAGCAGTACTTC. Protein sequence: CASEAGSHYEQYF.

The V call is TRBV27, the J call TRBJ2-7, with 7 bases aligning to TRBD1. The CDR3 extends over 12 amino acids. The V and J ends lost 8 bases and 4 bases, in that order; junction bases with no gene match: 5. The V gene's germline CDR1 is MNHEY and CDR2 SMNVEV (reference sequence). The CDR3 sequence is CASGKQGYEQYF. In nucleotides, the CDR3 is TGTGCCAGCGGAAAACAGGGGTACGAGCAGTACTTC.

This clonotype occurred a few times. This chain connects TRBV6-1 to TRBJ2-3; the match to TRBD2 covers 9 bases. The CDR3 totals 15 residues. V shed 7 bases, J shed 6 bases, and the junction held 11 bases outside the gene matches. CDR1 is MNHNS and CDR2 is SASEGT in the germline V gene. The CDR3 DNA follows: TGTGCCAGCAATAGAAGGACTAGCGTGGTGGATACGCAGTATTTT. Protein product: CASNRRTSVVDTQYF.

The gene calls are TRBV28 and TRBJ2-1, with 10 positions matching TRBD1. V was pared by 2 bases and J by 2 bases, with 3 bases of the junction left unmatched. The CDR3 totals 16 residues. Per germline, CDR1 MDHEN and CDR2 SYDVKM. The CDR3 is CASSLGTGVTYNEQFF. The CDR3 DNA is TGTGCCAGCAGTTTAGGGACAGGGGTCACCTACAATGAGCAGTTCTTC.

The rearrangement links TRBV11-2 to TRBJ2-7; a possible D gene is TRBD2 (6 bases). The V and J ends lost 10 bases and 3 bases respectively, with 10 bases between them. The CDR3 runs 11 residues. Germline V gene data show CDR1 as SGHAT and CDR2 as FQNNGV. The CDR3 is CATGLFYEQYF. DNA for the CDR3: TGTGCCACGGGACTTTTCTACGAGCAGTACTTC.

There are a few counts of this clonotype. V and J are TRBV7-2 and TRBJ2-7, with TRBD2 as a possible D gene (6 bases). The CDR3 is 15 residues long. Germline CDR1 SGHTA, CDR2 FQGNSA. The V end was cut by 1 base, the J end by 0 bases, with 10 bases between. The CDR3 is CASSLVSGDSYEQYF. The CDR3 DNA sequence: TGTGCCAGCAGCTTAGTTTCGGGGGACTCCTACGAGCAGTACTTC.

The CDR3 loop is CASSPSGAKTDTQYF. Here the CDR3 DNA reads TGTGCCAGCAGCCCTAGCGGGGCTAAAACAGATACGCAGTATTTT. The chain couples TRBV7-7 to TRBJ2-3; 9 bases line up with TRBD2. CDR1 is SSHAT, CDR2 FNYEAQ, per germline (reference sequence). This CDR3 is built from 15 residues. V lost 5 bases, J lost 3 bases, and 6 bases stayed unmatched.

This clonotype was picked up a small number of times. V usage is TRBV27 and J usage is TRBJ2-1; the match to TRBD1 covers 9 bases. Germline assignment: CDR1 MNHEY and CDR2 SMNVEV (reference sequence). CDR3 size: 17 residues. V lost 3 bases and J lost 4; bases outside the gene matches: 10. The CDR3 spells CASSFQQGALFYNEQFF. CDR3 DNA sequence: TGTGCCAGCAGTTTCCAACAGGGGGCGCTTTTTTACAATGAGCAGTTCTTC.

Written as DNA, the CDR3 is TGCAGCTCCCAACCGGCGGGAGGAAACAATGAGCAGTTCTTC. Translating gives CSSQPAGGNNEQFF. The V and J genes are TRBV29-1 and TRBJ2-1; the match to TRBD2 covers 8 bases. The CDR3 covers 14 residues. Looked up from germline, CDR1 is SQVTM and CDR2 is ANQGSEA. With V trimmed by 8 bases and J by 5 bases, 11 bases remained unmatched.

In its sample, this clonotype was seen a few times. The chain uses TRBV28 and TRBJ1-1, with unresolved D. V was clipped by 4 bases and J by 7 bases, with 7 bases between them. This CDR3 contains 11 residues. Per germline, CDR1 MDHEN and CDR2 SYDVKM. The CDR3 DNA follows: TGTGCCAGCAGTTCAGCACGTGAAGCTTTCTTT. It translates to CASSSAREAFF.

This chain connects TRBV7-8 to TRBJ2-5, with TRBD2 matching over 11 bases. Germline values: CDR1 SGHVS, CDR2 FQNEAQ. The trim removed 5 bases at V and 8 bases at J, leaving 13 bases unmatched. The CDR3 runs to 16 residues. The CDR3 here is CASSHPLGLAARTQYF. As DNA, the CDR3 is TGTGCCAGCAGCCACCCCCTGGGACTAGCGGCCAGAACCCAGTACTTC.

The chain has TRBV29-1 and TRBJ2-5; 9 bases map to TRBD1. The J segment lost 5 bases and the V segment lost 7 bases, leaving 14 bases of the junction unmatched. In germline, CDR1 is SQVTM, CDR2 ANQGSEA. The CDR3 consists of 15 residues. In DNA form, the CDR3 reads TGCAGCGCAGAGACCTGGGACAGGGAGAGGGAGACCCAGTACTTC. The encoded protein is CSAETWDRERETQYF.

This chain connects TRBV6-5 to TRBJ2-7; 7 bases align to TRBD2. Losses at the gene ends were 2 bases for V and 5 bases for J; bases not matched to a gene: 12. CDR3 size: 16 residues. Germline V CDR1 and CDR2: MNHEY, SVGAGI. In nucleotides, the CDR3 is TGTGCCAGCAGTTACCACGTAAGCCGGGGGGTGAACGAGCAGTACTTC. Translated, it gives CASSYHVSRGVNEQYF.

The table lists this clonotype with a few counts. The DNA of the CDR3 is TGTGCCAGCAGCAACCCCGGGACCCAGTACTTC. It codes for CASSNPGTQYF. The V and J genes are TRBV7-2 and TRBJ2-5; D is ambiguous. V lost 5 bases to trimming and J lost 7 bases, with 8 bases between them. This CDR3 is built from 11 residues. Germline CDR1 is SGHTA and CDR2 is FQGNSA. Full variable domain (remainder filled in from reference TRBV7-2 and TRBJ2-5): GAGVSQSPSNKVTEKGKDVELRCDPISGHTALYWYRQSLGQGLEFLIYFQGNSAPDKSGLPSDRFSAERTGGSVSTLTIQRTQQEDSAVYLCASSNPGTQYFGPGTRLLVL.

The chain combines TRBV4-3 with TRBJ1-2; TRBD1 is a possible D gene (5 bases). Between the trimmed V and J ends, which lost 1 base and 4 bases, there was a span of 10 bases. Germline V gene lookup returns CDR1 LGHNA and CDR2 YSLEER. The CDR3 extends over 14 amino acids. CDR3 loop: CASSQAWGIYGYTF. The DNA of the CDR3 is TGCGCCAGCAGCCAAGCCTGGGGGATCTATGGCTACACCTTC.

V usage is TRBV28 and J usage is TRBJ1-2; D possibly corresponds to TRBD1 (6 bases). V shed 0 bases and J shed 7 bases, with 12 bases lying between them. Germline assignment: CDR1 MDHEN and CDR2 SYDVKM. This CDR3 comprises 14 residues. For the CDR3, the DNA is TGTGCCAGCAGTTTATGGTTGGGGGGCCCTGGCTACACCTTC. Its translation: CASSLWLGGPGYTF.

The chain uses TRBV19 and TRBJ1-4; D gene uncertain. Germline-derived CDR1 and CDR2 are LNHDA and SQIVND (reference sequence). Between the trimmed V and J ends, which lost 1 base and 7 bases, there was a span of 13 bases. This CDR3 is 15 amino acids long. The CDR3 here is CASSIGSTRIEKLFF. CDR3 in DNA: TGTGCCAGTAGTATAGGTTCGACAAGGATTGAAAAACTGTTTTTT.

The CDR3 DNA follows: TGCGCCAGCAGCCCCCAGGGAACCGAGTTTAGCGAGCAGTACTTC. Its protein is CASSPQGTEFSEQYF. This sequence joins TRBV4-1 and TRBJ2-7; TRBD1 might be the D (5 bases). This CDR3 is 15 amino acids long. Trimming removed 4 bases from V and 6 bases from J, with 19 bases in between. Germline CDR1 and CDR2: MGHRA and YSYEKL.

This clonotype was seen more than once but under ten times. The chain carries TRBV4-3 and TRBJ2-7, with a tentative D call TRBD2 (6 bases). V was shortened by 2 bases and J by 3 bases, with 11 bases between the two germline ends. CDR1 is LGHNA, CDR2 YSLEER, per germline. This CDR3 comprises 14 residues. The CDR3 reads CASSQWDGSYEQYF. DNA for the CDR3: TGCGCCAGCAGCCAATGGGACGGGAGCTACGAGCAGTACTTC.

This clonotype was detected many times. V gene TRBV7-2 combines with J gene TRBJ2-7; the D gene is possibly TRBD1 (7 bases). Germline V gene sequence: CDR1 SGHTA, CDR2 FQGNSA. V lost 5 bases and J 2 bases, leaving 19 bases between the germline ends. This CDR3 is built from 16 residues. In DNA, the CDR3 is TGTGCCAGCAGCCTCGGATCGACAGGGAGGACCTACGAGCAGTACTTC. Its protein is CASSLGSTGRTYEQYF. The complete variable domain, with remaining parts taken from reference TRBV7-2 and TRBJ2-7, reads GAGVSQSPSNKVTEKGKDVELRCDPISGHTALYWYRQSLGQGLEFLIYFQGNSAPDKSGLPSDRFSAERTGGSVSTLTIQRTQQEDSAVYLCASSLGSTGRTYEQYFGPGTRLTVT.

The rearrangement uses TRBV7-2 and TRBJ2-1; 7 nucleotides agree with TRBD2. This CDR3 comprises 15 residues. The germline V gene encodes CDR1 SGHTA and CDR2 FQGNSA. The V segment lost 5 bases and the J segment 4 bases; nucleotides outside the gene matches: 8. CDR3 protein: CASSDPWGGYNEQFF. CDR3 bases: TGTGCCAGCAGCGACCCCTGGGGGGGGTACAATGAGCAGTTCTTC.

This clonotype was seen just once. The chain recombines TRBV6-2 or TRBV6-3 with TRBJ2-3, with D possibly being TRBD1 (5 bases). The germline CDR1 and CDR2 sequences are MNHEY and SVGEGT. Trimming took 3 bases from V and 8 from J, leaving 15 bases between them. The CDR3 is made up of 14 amino acids. The CDR3 nucleotides read TGTGCCAGCAGTTATCAGTCCTTCAGGGCTACGCAGTATTTT. This gives the protein CASSYQSFRATQYF.

The genes are TRBV7-9 and TRBJ1-1; 7 bases fit TRBD1. The trim removed 4 bases at V and 4 bases at J, leaving 12 bases unmatched. CDR3 length: 16 residues. CDR1 and CDR2 from the germline V gene are SEHNR and FQNEAQ (reference sequence). Written as DNA, the CDR3 is TGTGCCAGCAGCTCTACCGCGACAGGGAGCTTCACTGAAGCTTTCTTT. Translated, it gives CASSSTATGSFTEAFF.

This clonotype has a handful of counts. The chain uses TRBV10-3 and TRBJ1-2; the match to TRBD1 covers 10 bases. After removal of 6 bases from V and 6 bases from J, the junction contained 13 bases not matched to a gene. Germline V lookup: CDR1 ENHRY, CDR2 SYGVKD. This CDR3 is 16 amino acids long. In nucleotides, the CDR3 is TGTGCCATCAGCCTTGTAGGGACAGGGGAGATGGATGGCTACACCTTC. It yields the protein CAISLVGTGEMDGYTF.

This clonotype was seen only a few times. The J gene is TRBJ1-1, the V gene TRBV27; D unresolved. V lost 6 bases and J 1 base, leaving 9 bases between the germline ends. This CDR3 spans 13 amino acids. Germline CDR1 reads MNHEY; CDR2 reads SMNVEV (reference sequence). CDR3 in DNA: TGTGCCAGCAGACCTACACAGAACACTGAAGCTTTCTTT. As protein: CASRPTQNTEAFF.

This chain uses TRBV7-8 with TRBJ2-5; TRBD2 matches 8 bases. The CDR3 sequence is 17 residues long. The germline gives CDR1 SGHVS, CDR2 FQNEAQ. J lost 2 bases, V lost 1 base, and 9 bases had no gene match. CDR3 residues: CASSLGRMAGGQETQYF. CDR3 in DNA: TGTGCCAGCAGCTTAGGACGTATGGCGGGGGGACAAGAGACCCAGTACTTC.